A selection of T cell receptor beta chains follows, all from one sample in a study of blood T cell repertoires in COVID-19. Method: immunoSEQ multiplex PCR; TCRdb's copy keeps in-frame clones and lacks some. This repertoire shows about 140,000 clones, about 90% found once; its top ten account for less than 2%. Sequences were obtained from peripheral blood. These receptors were taken from a woman in her sixties or seventies with acute or convalescent COVID-19. The CDR3 runs from the conserved cysteine through the conserved F or W. Each record gives: clone size, V gene, D gene, J gene, CDR3 protein, CDR3 DNA. A D gene is named only where the DNA matches it firmly. Expanded clones get a size class; other rows say once, few or many, or leave the size out.

size: .; V: TRBV6-5; D: TRBD1; J: TRBJ1-6; CDR3: CASSPGTAINSPLHF; DNA: TGTGCCAGCAGCCCCGGGACAGCCATTAATTCACCCCTCCACTTT
size: .; V: TRBV28; D: TRBD2; J: TRBJ2-1; CDR3: CASTLTGRGGNNEQFF; DNA: TGTGCCAGCACCCTAACGGGGCGGGGGGGAAACAATGAGCAGTTCTTC
size: .; V: TRBV11-3; D: TRBD1; J: TRBJ2-1; CDR3: CASSFKDRVNEQFF; DNA: TGTGCCAGCAGCTTTAAGGACAGGGTCAATGAGCAGTTCTTC
size: .; V: TRBV5-1; D: .; J: TRBJ1-3; CDR3: CASSPDGDSGNTIYF; DNA: TGCGCCAGCAGCCCCGACGGGGACTCTGGAAACACCATATATTTT
size: once; V: TRBV28; D: TRBD1; J: TRBJ1-2; CDR3: CASNEEQGPYGYTF; DNA: TGTGCCAGCAACGAAGAACAGGGGCCCTATGGCTACACCTTC
size: .; V: TRBV4-3; D: .; J: TRBJ2-1; CDR3: CASSQDRLENEQFF; DNA: TGCGCCAGCAGCCAAGATCGACTGGAGAATGAGCAGTTCTTC
size: .; V: TRBV19; D: .; J: TRBJ1-1; CDR3: CASSIGETEAFF; DNA: TGTGCCAGTAGTATTGGAGAGACTGAAGCTTTCTTT
size: .; V: TRBV21-1; D: .; J: TRBJ2-6; CDR3: CASTEPTGTKGGANVLTF; DNA: TGTGCCAGCACCGAACCGACAGGAACGAAAGGAGGGGCCAACGTCCTGACTTTC
size: .; V: TRBV4-2; D: .; J: TRBJ1-1; CDR3: CASSNLPLRGEAFF; DNA: TGTGCCAGCAGCAATCTTCCGCTCAGGGGTGAAGCTTTCTTT
size: .; V: TRBV6-5; D: .; J: TRBJ2-1; CDR3: CASSYSRHNEQFF; DNA: TGTGCCAGCAGTTACTCGCGGCACAATGAGCAGTTCTTC
size: once; V: TRBV29-1; D: TRBD1; J: TRBJ1-5; CDR3: CSVGQGSNQPQHF; DNA: TGCAGCGTTGGACAGGGGAGCAATCAGCCCCAGCATTTT
size: .; V: TRBV6-6; D: TRBD1; J: TRBJ1-6; CDR3: CASSLSGTEVSPLHF; DNA: TGTGCCAGCAGTTTGTCCGGGACAGAAGTTTCACCCCTCCACTTT
size: .; V: TRBV5-5; D: .; J: TRBJ1-6; CDR3: CASSLGRVPNSPLHF; DNA: TGTGCCAGCAGCTTGGGTCGGGTCCCCAATTCACCCCTCCACTTT
size: .; V: TRBV7-2; D: .; J: TRBJ1-1; CDR3: CASSPQTGRNTEAFF; DNA: TGTGCCAGCAGCCCACAGACAGGACGAAACACTGAAGCTTTCTTT
size: .; V: TRBV7-2; D: .; J: TRBJ2-3; CDR3: CASSFGLSTDTQYF; DNA: TGTGCCAGCAGCTTCGGACTTAGCACAGATACGCAGTATTTT
size: few; V: TRBV18; D: .; J: TRBJ1-5; CDR3: CASSDGQHNQPQHF; DNA: TGTGCCAGCTCAGACGGACAGCACAATCAGCCCCAGCATTTT
size: .; V: TRBV11-2; D: TRBD1; J: TRBJ1-2; CDR3: CASSQGVLDGYTF; DNA: TGTGCCAGCAGCCAGGGGGTATTGGATGGCTACACCTTC
size: .; V: TRBV27; D: .; J: TRBJ1-5; CDR3: CASSAGVYNQPQHF; DNA: TGTGCCAGCAGTGCAGGGGTTTACAATCAGCCCCAGCATTTT
size: .; V: TRBV9; D: TRBD2; J: TRBJ2-7; CDR3: CASSQKGLAHSYEQYF; DNA: TGTGCCAGCAGCCAGAAAGGACTAGCCCATTCCTACGAGCAGTACTTC
size: .; V: TRBV11-2; D: .; J: TRBJ2-3; CDR3: CASRWTTSGTDTQYF; DNA: TGTGCCAGCAGATGGACTACCTCCGGCACAGATACGCAGTATTTT
size: .; V: TRBV6-6; D: TRBD1; J: TRBJ1-6; CDR3: CASSYPGTVYNSPLHF; DNA: TGTGCCAGCAGTTACCCCGGGACAGTCTATAATTCACCCCTCCACTTT
size: .; V: TRBV5-4; D: TRBD1; J: TRBJ1-2; CDR3: CASSPGQGSGYTF; DNA: TGTGCCAGCAGCCCGGGACAGGGAAGCGGCTACACCTTC
size: .; V: TRBV29-1; D: .; J: TRBJ1-1; CDR3: CSVEAQAGYTEAFF; DNA: TGCAGCGTTGAAGCACAGGCCGGGTACACTGAAGCTTTCTTT
size: once; V: TRBV27; D: TRBD1; J: TRBJ1-5; CDR3: CASSRQGGNQPQHF; DNA: TGTGCCAGCAGTCGGCAGGGGGGCAATCAGCCCCAGCATTTT
size: .; V: TRBV5-1; D: TRBD1; J: TRBJ1-5; CDR3: CASSWTGVGNQPQHF; DNA: TGCGCCAGCAGCTGGACAGGGGTTGGAAATCAGCCCCAGCATTTT
size: .; V: TRBV19; D: .; J: TRBJ2-7; CDR3: CASSIEQQGIYEQYF; DNA: TGTGCCAGTAGTATAGAACAACAGGGAATCTACGAGCAGTACTTC
size: .; V: TRBV25-1; D: .; J: TRBJ2-7; CDR3: CASSEYAGTKSYEQYF; DNA: TGTGCCAGCAGTGAATATGCAGGTACCAAAAGTTACGAGCAGTACTTC
size: few; V: TRBV2; D: TRBD2; J: TRBJ2-3; CDR3: CASSVRRGGVDTQYF; DNA: TGTGCCAGCAGTGTAAGGCGGGGGGGCGTAGATACGCAGTATTTT
size: .; V: TRBV28; D: .; J: TRBJ1-4; CDR3: CASGSSPRVDNEKLFF; DNA: TGTGCCAGCGGCAGTTCGCCGCGGGTTGATAATGAAAAACTGTTTTTT
size: .; V: TRBV5-8; D: .; J: TRBJ2-7; CDR3: CASSPGVLPNYEQYF; DNA: TGTGCCAGCAGCCCAGGGGTGCTGCCTAACTACGAGCAGTACTTC
size: .; V: TRBV2; D: .; J: TRBJ2-1; CDR3: CASSEVGGPDEQFF; DNA: TGTGCCAGCAGTGAGGTGGGGGGGCCGGATGAGCAGTTCTTC
size: .; V: TRBV9; D: .; J: TRBJ1-1; CDR3: CASSEFEVTMNTEAFF; DNA: TGTGCCAGCAGCGAGTTCGAGGTGACCATGAACACTGAAGCTTTCTTT
size: .; V: TRBV6-5; D: TRBD1; J: TRBJ1-5; CDR3: CASSTGTGVQPQHF; DNA: TGTGCCAGCAGTACCGGGACAGGGGTACAGCCCCAGCATTTT
size: .; V: TRBV25-1; D: .; J: TRBJ1-3; CDR3: CAIGSGNTIYF; DNA: TGTGCCATCGGGTCTGGAAACACCATATATTTT
size: few; V: TRBV6-4; D: .; J: TRBJ1-6; CDR3: CASRARGRDSPLHF; DNA: TGTGCCAGCAGGGCCAGGGGTAGGGATTCACCCCTCCACTTT
size: .; V: TRBV2; D: TRBD1; J: TRBJ1-1; CDR3: CASKRDRNTEAFF; DNA: TGTGCCAGCAAAAGGGACAGGAACACTGAAGCTTTCTTT
size: once; V: TRBV7-2; D: .; J: TRBJ1-2; CDR3: CASSLDRQGFDGYTF; DNA: TGTGCCAGCAGCTTAGATCGGCAGGGGTTTGATGGCTACACCTTC
size: once; V: TRBV18; D: .; J: TRBJ2-5; CDR3: CASSPTPMETQYF; DNA: TGTGCCAGCTCACCGACTCCGATGGAGACCCAGTACTTC
size: .; V: TRBV19; D: TRBD2; J: TRBJ2-4; CDR3: CASSWGLPNDIQYF; DNA: TGTGCCAGTAGTTGGGGACTACCTAATGACATTCAGTACTTC
size: .; V: TRBV7-3; D: TRBD2; J: TRBJ2-1; CDR3: CASSLTSGGAYNEQFF; DNA: TGTGCCAGCAGCTTGACTAGCGGGGGTGCCTACAATGAGCAGTTCTTC
size: .; V: TRBV28; D: TRBD1; J: TRBJ1-5; CDR3: CASSSGQGRRNQPQHF; DNA: TGTGCCAGCAGCTCAGGACAGGGAAGACGCAATCAGCCCCAGCATTTT
size: .; V: TRBV7-9; D: .; J: TRBJ1-6; CDR3: CASSPTPGQYNSPLHF; DNA: TGTGCCAGCAGCCCCACCCCCGGACAGTATAATTCACCCCTCCACTTT
size: .; V: TRBV19; D: TRBD1; J: TRBJ2-2; CDR3: CASSILTGINTGELFF; DNA: TGTGCCAGTAGTATACTGACAGGGATCAACACCGGGGAGCTGTTTTTT
size: once; V: TRBV28; D: TRBD2; J: TRBJ2-5; CDR3: CASSLPGGETQYF; DNA: TGTGCCAGCAGTTTACCGGGAGGTGAGACCCAGTACTTC
size: .; V: TRBV6-5; D: .; J: TRBJ2-2; CDR3: CASRLRWQNTGELFF; DNA: TGTGCCAGCAGGCTCAGGTGGCAGAACACCGGGGAGCTGTTTTTT
size: once; V: TRBV28; D: TRBD1; J: TRBJ1-3; CDR3: CASSLTGGLNTIYF; DNA: TGTGCCAGCAGTTTAACAGGGGGCTTAAACACCATATATTTT
size: .; V: TRBV24-1; D: .; J: TRBJ2-5; CDR3: CATSLSGNQETQYF; DNA: TGTGCCACCAGTCTTTCCGGTAACCAAGAGACCCAGTACTTC
size: .; V: TRBV19; D: TRBD2; J: TRBJ2-3; CDR3: CASSIAWRGGIDTQYF; DNA: TGTGCCAGTAGTATAGCGTGGCGGGGGGGTATAGATACGCAGTATTTT
size: .; V: TRBV19; D: .; J: TRBJ1-5; CDR3: CASRPGIRLSNQPQHF; DNA: TGTGCCAGTAGGCCCGGGATACGGCTTTCCAATCAGCCCCAGCATTTT
size: few; V: TRBV27; D: TRBD1; J: TRBJ1-6; CDR3: CASRLGDRDGHNSPLHF; DNA: TGTGCCAGCAGGTTGGGAGACAGGGACGGTCATAATTCACCCCTCCACTTT
size: .; V: TRBV24-1; D: TRBD2; J: TRBJ2-1; CDR3: CATSKAGTSVYEQFF; DNA: TGTGCCACCAGCAAAGCCGGGACTAGCGTGTATGAGCAGTTCTTC
size: .; V: TRBV6-5; D: .; J: TRBJ1-2; CDR3: CASRSYAVRYYGYTF; DNA: TGTGCCAGCAGGTCCTACGCGGTTCGGTACTATGGCTACACCTTC
size: few; V: TRBV5-1; D: .; J: TRBJ1-1; CDR3: CASSRRQNTEAFF; DNA: TGCGCCAGCAGCAGAAGACAGAACACTGAAGCTTTCTTT
size: .; V: TRBV14; D: TRBD2; J: TRBJ2-5; CDR3: CASSHLAGGTRDF; DNA: TGTGCCAGCAGCCACCTAGCGGGGGGTACACGAGACTTC
size: .; V: TRBV2; D: TRBD2; J: TRBJ2-5; CDR3: CASILAGGRETQYF; DNA: TGTGCCAGCATCCTAGCGGGGGGGCGAGAGACCCAGTACTTC
size: .; V: TRBV20-1; D: .; J: TRBJ2-6; CDR3: CSASSVRGSGANVLTF; DNA: TGCAGTGCTAGTAGTGTGCGGGGCTCTGGGGCCAACGTCCTGACTTTC
size: .; V: TRBV28; D: TRBD1; J: TRBJ2-6; CDR3: CASYEGAGGANVLTF; DNA: TGTGCCAGCTACGAGGGGGCCGGTGGGGCCAACGTCCTGACTTTC